The rows below give T cell receptor beta chains drawn from one sample of a study of blood T cell repertoires in COVID-19. Profiling relied on immunoSEQ multiplex PCR, and the TCRdb table lists in-frame clones only, not all of them. Of around 130,000 clones listed, about four fifths are singletons. The specimen was PBMCs or T cells enriched from blood (not recorded which). The receptor source for this set is a woman aged 18-29 years who had been exposed to COVID-19. CDR3s include the opening cysteine and the closing phenylalanine or tryptophan. Fields, in order: CDR3 DNA, CDR3 protein, V gene, clone size, D gene, J gene. A D gene is named only where the DNA matches it firmly. Clone size is shown for a subset of rows, as once, few, many or a class of expanded clone.

TGTGCCAGCAGTAAACCGGGACAGGGGAACACTGAAGCTTTCTTT	CASSKPGQGNTEAFF	TRBV6-5	.	TRBD1	TRBJ1-1
TGTGCCAGTAGTTCGGGGTCCAGGACGTTTTCACCCCTCCACTTT	CASSSGSRTFSPLHF	TRBV19	.	.	TRBJ1-6
TGTGCCAGCAACGGACAGGGGACCAACCTGGGTGGCTACACCTTC	CASNGQGTNLGGYTF	TRBV2	.	TRBD1	TRBJ1-2
TGTGCCACCAGCAGAGATGAGGGGGAAGGTCAGCCCCAGCATTTT	CATSRDEGEGQPQHF	TRBV15	.	.	TRBJ1-5
TGCGCCAGCAGTGAGTTTAACAATGAGCAGTTCTTC	CASSEFNNEQFF	TRBV10-2	few	.	TRBJ2-1
TGCGCCAGCAGCAACCAGGATTGGCGGGAGGGGACCTACGAGCAGTACTTC	CASSNQDWREGTYEQYF	TRBV5-1	few	TRBD2	TRBJ2-7
TGCGCCAGCAGCTTGAATACGGGAGCCGGGGAGCTGTTTTTT	CASSLNTGAGELFF	TRBV5-1	.	.	TRBJ2-2
TGTGCCAGCAGTTACTCGGCAGGGGCTGAAAAACTGTTTTTT	CASSYSAGAEKLFF	TRBV6-5	.	.	TRBJ1-4
TGTGCCAGCAGCTTAGGGCGGGGGAGTAGGTTGAATGAGCAGTTCTTC	CASSLGRGSRLNEQFF	TRBV11-3	.	TRBD2	TRBJ2-1
TGTGCCAGCAGTCCCGGGACTAGCGGAAACAATGAGCAGTTCTTC	CASSPGTSGNNEQFF	TRBV6-2/TRBV6-3	.	TRBD2	TRBJ2-1
TGTGCCAGCTCAGCGCCGGGACAGACTCCCGGACCGCCTAATCAGCCCCAGCATTTT	CASSAPGQTPGPPNQPQHF	TRBV18	.	TRBD1	TRBJ1-5
TGTGCCAGCAGCCTGGCGGGAGGGCCAGGTGGGGAGCTGTTTTTT	CASSLAGGPGGELFF	TRBV7-7	.	TRBD2	TRBJ2-2
TGTGCCAGCAGTCCACAGACTAGCCACAATGAGCAGTTCTTC	CASSPQTSHNEQFF	TRBV7-3	.	TRBD2	TRBJ2-1
TGTGCCAGCAGCTCATGGGGACAGCCGAACACTGAAGCTTTCTTT	CASSSWGQPNTEAFF	TRBV7-3	.	TRBD1	TRBJ1-1
TGCGCCAGCAGAAGGCCGGCGGAAAACTATGGCTACACCTTC	CASRRPAENYGYTF	TRBV5-1	.	.	TRBJ1-2
TGCGCCAGCAGCCAAACGACAGGGGGCGGAGTAGGTGAAAAACTGTTTTTT	CASSQTTGGGVGEKLFF	TRBV4-3	.	TRBD1	TRBJ1-4
TGCAGCGTTGAATCAGGAAGTCGCACTGAAGCTTTCTTT	CSVESGSRTEAFF	TRBV29-1	once	.	TRBJ1-1
TGCGCCAGCAGCCCGAGCGGGACACTGAACACTGAAGCTTTCTTT	CASSPSGTLNTEAFF	TRBV5-1	.	.	TRBJ1-1
TGTGCCTGGAATTTGGGAGGGGCTGCCACTGAAGCTTTCTTT	CAWNLGGAATEAFF	TRBV30	.	.	TRBJ1-1
TGTGCCACCAGCAGAGATGGAGGTAGCTACATCAATGAGCAGTTCTTC	CATSRDGGSYINEQFF	TRBV15	.	.	TRBJ2-1
TGTGCCATCAGTGAAATGGGGGGAGGATATGGCTACACCTTC	CAISEMGGGYGYTF	TRBV10-3	.	.	TRBJ1-2
TGTGCCAGCAGCTTAGTAAATTCGGGCGAGCAGTACTTC	CASSLVNSGEQYF	TRBV11-3	.	.	TRBJ2-7
TGTGCCAGCAGTGTCCACCGACAGGGGGGCACTGAAGCTTTCTTT	CASSVHRQGGTEAFF	TRBV27	.	TRBD1	TRBJ1-1
TGTGCCAGCAGCCAAGATACCCCGACAGGGGGCATCTCCTACGAGCAGTACTTC	CASSQDTPTGGISYEQYF	TRBV4-2	.	TRBD1	TRBJ2-7
TGTGCCAGCAGCTTAAAGGCGGGAGGGTCCTACGAGCAGTACTTC	CASSLKAGGSYEQYF	TRBV7-3	.	TRBD2	TRBJ2-7
TGTGCCAGCAGTTACGGACTAGCGGGCCGTTTGCGCCCCTACAATGAGCAGTTCTTC	CASSYGLAGRLRPYNEQFF	TRBV28	.	TRBD2	TRBJ2-1
TGTGCCAGCAGTTACGTTGGAGAGTTCTATGGCTACACCTTC	CASSYVGEFYGYTF	TRBV6-2/TRBV6-3	.	.	TRBJ1-2